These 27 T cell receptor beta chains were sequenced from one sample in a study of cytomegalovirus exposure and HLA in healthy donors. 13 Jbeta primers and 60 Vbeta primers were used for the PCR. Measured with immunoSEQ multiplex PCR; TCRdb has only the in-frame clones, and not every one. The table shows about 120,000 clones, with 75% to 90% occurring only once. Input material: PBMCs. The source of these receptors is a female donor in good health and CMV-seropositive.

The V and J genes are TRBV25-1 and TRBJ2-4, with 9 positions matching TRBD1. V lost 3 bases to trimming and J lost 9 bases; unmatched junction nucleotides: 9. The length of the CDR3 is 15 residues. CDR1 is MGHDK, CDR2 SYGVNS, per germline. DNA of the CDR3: TGTGCCAGCAGTGATCCGGGACAGGGCAGTGGCATTCAGTACTTC. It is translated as CASSDPGQGSGIQYF.

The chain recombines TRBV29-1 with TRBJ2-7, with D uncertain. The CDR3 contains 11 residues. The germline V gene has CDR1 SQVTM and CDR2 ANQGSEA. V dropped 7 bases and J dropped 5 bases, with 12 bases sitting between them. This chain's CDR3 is CSANYYHEQYF. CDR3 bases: TGCAGCGCCAACTACTACCACGAGCAGTACTTC.

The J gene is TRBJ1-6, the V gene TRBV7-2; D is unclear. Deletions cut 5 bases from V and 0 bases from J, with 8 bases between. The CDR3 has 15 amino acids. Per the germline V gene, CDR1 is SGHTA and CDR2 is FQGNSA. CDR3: CASSVQASYNSPLHF. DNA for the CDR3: TGTGCCAGCAGCGTTCAAGCCTCCTATAATTCACCCCTCCACTTT. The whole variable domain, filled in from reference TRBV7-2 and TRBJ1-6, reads GAGVSQSPSNKVTEKGKDVELRCDPISGHTALYWYRQSLGQGLEFLIYFQGNSAPDKSGLPSDRFSAERTGGSVSTLTIQRTQQEDSAVYLCASSVQASYNSPLHFGNGTRLTVT.

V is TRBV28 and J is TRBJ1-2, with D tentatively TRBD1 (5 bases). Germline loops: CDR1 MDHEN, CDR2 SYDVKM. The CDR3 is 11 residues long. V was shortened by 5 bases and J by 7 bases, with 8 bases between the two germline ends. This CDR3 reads CASSTGGGYTF. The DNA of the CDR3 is TGTGCCAGCAGTACCGGGGGTGGCTACACCTTC.

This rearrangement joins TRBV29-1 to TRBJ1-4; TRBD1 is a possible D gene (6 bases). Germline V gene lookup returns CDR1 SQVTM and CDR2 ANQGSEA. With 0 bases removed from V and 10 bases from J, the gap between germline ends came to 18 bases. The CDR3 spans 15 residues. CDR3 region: CSVEDLVGTMGKLFF. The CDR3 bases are TGCAGCGTTGAAGATCTTGTTGGGACAATGGGAAAACTGTTTTTT.

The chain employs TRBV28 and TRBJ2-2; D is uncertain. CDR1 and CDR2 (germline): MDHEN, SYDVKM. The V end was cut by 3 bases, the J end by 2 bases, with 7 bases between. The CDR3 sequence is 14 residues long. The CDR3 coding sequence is TGTGCCAGCAGTTTGAGGATTAACACCGGGGAGCTGTTTTTT. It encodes CASSLRINTGELFF.

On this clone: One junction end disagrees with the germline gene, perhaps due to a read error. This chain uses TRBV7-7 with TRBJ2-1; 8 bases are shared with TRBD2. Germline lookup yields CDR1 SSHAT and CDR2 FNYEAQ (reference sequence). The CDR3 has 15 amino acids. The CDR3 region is CASSESGGSYNEQFF. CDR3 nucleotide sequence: TGTGCTAGCAGCGAAAGCGGGGGCAGCTACAATGAGCAGTTCTTC.

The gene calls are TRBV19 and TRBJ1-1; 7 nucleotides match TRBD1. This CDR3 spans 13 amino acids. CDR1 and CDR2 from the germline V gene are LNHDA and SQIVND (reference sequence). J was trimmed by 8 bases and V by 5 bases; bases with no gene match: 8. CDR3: CASSFRQGGEAFF. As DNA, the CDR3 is TGTGCCAGTAGTTTCAGACAGGGCGGCGAAGCTTTCTTT.

The CDR3 here is CASSLGGGPETQYF. DNA for the CDR3: TGCGCCAGCAGCTTGGGGGGGGGCCCGGAGACCCAGTACTTC. The rearrangement joins TRBV5-1 to TRBJ2-5, with a possible D match to TRBD2 (7 bases). Trimming removed 0 bases from V and 5 bases from J, with 11 bases in between. The V gene's germline CDR1 is SGHRS and CDR2 YFSETQ. The CDR3 has 14 residues.

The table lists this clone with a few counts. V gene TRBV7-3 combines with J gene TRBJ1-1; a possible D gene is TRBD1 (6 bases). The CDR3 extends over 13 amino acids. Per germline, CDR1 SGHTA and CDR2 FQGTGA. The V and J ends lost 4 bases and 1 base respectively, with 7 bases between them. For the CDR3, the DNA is TGTGCCAGCAGCTCGACAGGGAACACTGAAGCTTTCTTT. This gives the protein CASSSTGNTEAFF.

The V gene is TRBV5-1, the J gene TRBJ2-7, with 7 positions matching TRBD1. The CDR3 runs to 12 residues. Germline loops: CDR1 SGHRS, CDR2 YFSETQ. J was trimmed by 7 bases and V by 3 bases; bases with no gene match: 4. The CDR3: CASSSTGMEQYF. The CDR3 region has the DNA TGCGCCAGCAGCTCGACAGGGATGGAGCAGTACTTC.

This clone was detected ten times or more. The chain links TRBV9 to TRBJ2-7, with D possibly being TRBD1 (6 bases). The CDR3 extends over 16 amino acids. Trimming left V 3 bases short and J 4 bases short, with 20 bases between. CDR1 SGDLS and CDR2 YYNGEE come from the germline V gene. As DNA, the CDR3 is TGTGCCAGCAGCGCGTACCCACAGGGTAATGAATACGAGCAGTACTTC. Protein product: CASSAYPQGNEYEQYF. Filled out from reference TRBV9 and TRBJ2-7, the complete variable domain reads DSGVTQTPKHLITATGQRVTLRCSPRSGDLSVYWYQQSLDQGLQFLIQYYNGEERAKGNILERFSAQQFPDLHSELNLSSLELGDSALYFCASSAYPQGNEYEQYFGPGTRLTVT.

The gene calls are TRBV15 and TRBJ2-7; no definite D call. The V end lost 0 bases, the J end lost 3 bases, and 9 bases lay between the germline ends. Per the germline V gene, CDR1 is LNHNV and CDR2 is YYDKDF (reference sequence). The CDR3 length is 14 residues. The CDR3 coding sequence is TGTGCCACCAGCAGAGATTTGGAGAACTACGAGCAGTACTTC. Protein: CATSRDLENYEQYF. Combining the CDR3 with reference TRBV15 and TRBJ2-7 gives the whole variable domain DAMVIQNPRYQVTQFGKPVTLSCSQTLNHNVMYWYQQKSSQAPKLLFHYYDKDFNNEADTPDNFQSRRPNTSFCFLDIRSPGLGDTAMYLCATSRDLENYEQYFGPGTRLTVT.

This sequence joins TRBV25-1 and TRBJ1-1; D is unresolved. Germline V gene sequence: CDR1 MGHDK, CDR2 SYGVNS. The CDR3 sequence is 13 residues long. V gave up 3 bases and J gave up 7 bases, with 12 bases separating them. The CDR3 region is CASSEGTRNEAFF. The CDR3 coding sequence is TGTGCCAGCAGTGAGGGCACCCGAAATGAAGCTTTCTTT.

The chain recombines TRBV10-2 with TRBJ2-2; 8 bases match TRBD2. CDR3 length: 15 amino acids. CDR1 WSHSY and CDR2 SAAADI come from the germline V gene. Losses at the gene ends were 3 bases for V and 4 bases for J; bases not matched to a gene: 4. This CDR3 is CASSEQRGITGELFF. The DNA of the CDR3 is TGCGCCAGCAGTGAACAGCGGGGGATCACCGGGGAGCTGTTTTTT.

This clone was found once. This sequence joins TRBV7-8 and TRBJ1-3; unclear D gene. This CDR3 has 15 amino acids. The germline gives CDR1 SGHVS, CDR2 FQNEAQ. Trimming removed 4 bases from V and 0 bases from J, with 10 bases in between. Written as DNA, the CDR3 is TGTGCCAGCAGCTCTGACACCTACTCTGGAAACACCATATATTTT. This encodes CASSSDTYSGNTIYF.

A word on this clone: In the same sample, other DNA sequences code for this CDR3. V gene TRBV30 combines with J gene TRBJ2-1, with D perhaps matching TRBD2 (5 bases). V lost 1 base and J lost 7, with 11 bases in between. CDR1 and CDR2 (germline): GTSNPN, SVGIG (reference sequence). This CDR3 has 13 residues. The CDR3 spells CAWSGTGSNEQFF. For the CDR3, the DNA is TGTGCCTGGAGTGGGACGGGGTCGAATGAGCAGTTCTTC.

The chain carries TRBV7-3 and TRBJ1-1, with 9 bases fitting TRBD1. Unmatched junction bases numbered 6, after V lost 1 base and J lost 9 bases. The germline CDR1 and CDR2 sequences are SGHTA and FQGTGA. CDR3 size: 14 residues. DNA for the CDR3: TGTGCCAGCAGCTTAAATTCCGGGACAGGGCAAGCTTTCTTT. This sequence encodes CASSLNSGTGQAFF.

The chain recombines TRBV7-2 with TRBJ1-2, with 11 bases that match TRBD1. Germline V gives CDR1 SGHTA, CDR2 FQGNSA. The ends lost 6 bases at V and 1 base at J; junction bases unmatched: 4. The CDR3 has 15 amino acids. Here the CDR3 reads CASSSGTGGNYGYTF. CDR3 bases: TGTGCCAGCAGTTCCGGGACAGGGGGTAACTATGGCTACACCTTC.

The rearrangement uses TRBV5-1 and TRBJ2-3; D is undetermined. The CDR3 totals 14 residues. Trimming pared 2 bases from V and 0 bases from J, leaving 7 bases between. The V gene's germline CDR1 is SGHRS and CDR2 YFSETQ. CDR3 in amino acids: CASSFRYSTDTQYF. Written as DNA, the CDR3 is TGCGCCAGCAGCTTTCGGTACAGCACAGATACGCAGTATTTT. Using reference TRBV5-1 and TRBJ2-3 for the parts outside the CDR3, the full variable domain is KAGVTQTPRYLIKTRGQQVTLSCSPISGHRSVSWYQQTPGQGLQFLFEYFSETQRNKGNFPGRFSGRQFSNSRSEMNVSTLELGDSALYLCASSFRYSTDTQYFGPGTRLTVL.

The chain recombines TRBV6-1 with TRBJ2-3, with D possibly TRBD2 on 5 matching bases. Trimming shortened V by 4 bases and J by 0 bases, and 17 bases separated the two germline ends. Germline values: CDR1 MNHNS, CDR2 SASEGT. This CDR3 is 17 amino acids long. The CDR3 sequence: CASSARASGISTDTQYF. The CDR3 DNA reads TGTGCCAGCAGTGCTCGGGCGAGCGGTATTAGCACAGATACGCAGTATTTT.

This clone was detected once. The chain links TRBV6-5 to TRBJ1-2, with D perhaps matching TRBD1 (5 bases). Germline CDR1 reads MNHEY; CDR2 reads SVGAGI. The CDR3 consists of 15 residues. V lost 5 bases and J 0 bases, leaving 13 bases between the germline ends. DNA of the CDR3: TGTGCCAGCAGTCGCAGACAGAGGACTAACTATGGCTACACCTTC. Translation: CASSRRQRTNYGYTF.

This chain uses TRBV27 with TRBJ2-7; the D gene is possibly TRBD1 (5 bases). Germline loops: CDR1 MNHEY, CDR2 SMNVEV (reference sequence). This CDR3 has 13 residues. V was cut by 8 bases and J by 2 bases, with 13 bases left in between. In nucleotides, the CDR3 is TGTGCCAGCGGACCACAGGTTCCCTACGAGCAGTACTTC. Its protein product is CASGPQVPYEQYF.

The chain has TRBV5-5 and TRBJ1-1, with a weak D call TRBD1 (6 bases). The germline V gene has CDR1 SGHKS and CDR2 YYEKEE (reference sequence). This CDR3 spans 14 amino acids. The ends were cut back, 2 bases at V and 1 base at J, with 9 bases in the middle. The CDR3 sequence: CASSFYRANTEAFF. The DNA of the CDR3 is TGTGCCAGCAGCTTTTACAGGGCGAACACTGAAGCTTTCTTT.

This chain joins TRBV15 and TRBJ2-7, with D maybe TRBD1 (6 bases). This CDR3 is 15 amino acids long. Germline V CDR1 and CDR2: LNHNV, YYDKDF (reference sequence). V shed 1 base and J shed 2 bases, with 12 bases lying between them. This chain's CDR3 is CATSRGRDTTYEQYF. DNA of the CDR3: TGTGCCACCAGCAGAGGCCGGGACACTACCTACGAGCAGTACTTC.

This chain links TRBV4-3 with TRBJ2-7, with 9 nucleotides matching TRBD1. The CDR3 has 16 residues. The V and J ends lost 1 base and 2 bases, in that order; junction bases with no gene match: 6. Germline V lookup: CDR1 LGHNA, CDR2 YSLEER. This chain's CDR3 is CASSQAPGQGAYEQYF. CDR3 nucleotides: TGCGCCAGCAGCCAAGCCCCGGGACAGGGAGCCTACGAGCAGTACTTC.

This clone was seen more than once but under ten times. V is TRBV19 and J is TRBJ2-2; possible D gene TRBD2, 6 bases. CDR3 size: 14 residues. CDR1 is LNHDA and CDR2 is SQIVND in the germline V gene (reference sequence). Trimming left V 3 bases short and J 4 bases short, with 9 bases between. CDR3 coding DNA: TGTGCCAGTAGTATGGGACTTCGCACCGGGGAGCTGTTTTTT. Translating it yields CASSMGLRTGELFF.